The 32 T cell receptor beta chains below come from one sample, sequenced in a study of CD4 T cells in relation to SARS-CoV-2 and coronaviruses. Only in-frame clones appear in the TCRdb table, and some are missing; sequencing was by immunoSEQ multiplex PCR. The data contain roughly 36,000 clones, approximately 85% of them singletons. The specimen sequenced was memory CD4+ T cells from PBMCs. Receptors were obtained from an adult with COVID-19.

This clone is a singleton in its sample. V is TRBV11-2 and J is TRBJ2-6, with 8 bases identical to TRBD1. The CDR3 has 16 residues. J gave up 2 bases and V 5 bases, and 5 bases lay outside the gene matches. Germline-derived CDR1 and CDR2 are SGHAT and FQNNGV. The CDR3 region has the DNA TGTGCCAGCAGCCGAGAACAGGGGGCTGGGGCCAACGTCCTGACTTTC. This translates into CASSREQGAGANVLTF.

Only a few counts were recorded for this clone. This sequence joins TRBV24-1 and TRBJ2-3; either TRBD1 or TRBD2 may supply D (5 bases each). Germline V gene data show CDR1 as KGHDR and CDR2 as SFDVKD. V gave up 4 bases and J gave up 10 bases, with 14 bases separating them. The CDR3 runs 13 residues. The CDR3 DNA follows: TGTGCCACCAGTGAGACCCCCTTGGGGGCGCAGTATTTT. It translates to CATSETPLGAQYF.

The rearrangement joins TRBV9 to TRBJ2-1; no clear D gene. CDR3 length equals 13 residues. Trimming left V 2 bases short and J 10 bases short, with 13 bases between. Germline V lookup: CDR1 SGDLS, CDR2 YYNGEE. The CDR3 loop reads CASSVRGGREQFF. The CDR3 DNA is TGTGCCAGCAGCGTTCGAGGTGGTCGGGAGCAGTTCTTC.

This rearrangement joins TRBV2 to TRBJ2-7, with D perhaps matching TRBD1 or TRBD2 (5 bases each). Trimming cost V 2 bases and J 6 bases, with 11 bases left between them. Germline assignment: CDR1 SNHLY and CDR2 FYNNEI. The CDR3 length is 13 residues. As DNA, the CDR3 is TGTGCCAGCAGTGAAATCCCTGGGACCGAGCAGTACTTC. Its protein product is CASSEIPGTEQYF. The variable domain in full, completed from reference TRBV2 and TRBJ2-7, reads EPEVTQTPSHQVTQMGQEVILRCVPISNHLYFYWYRQILGQKVEFLVSFYNNEISEKSEIFDDQFSVERPDGSNFTLKIRSTKLEDSAMYFCASSEIPGTEQYFGPGTRLTVT.

The chain combines TRBV7-8 with TRBJ1-2; 8 bases fit TRBD1. Germline values: CDR1 SGHVS, CDR2 FQNEAQ. The CDR3 has 14 residues. Trimming took 3 bases from V and 3 from J; bases not matched to a gene: 3. In DNA, the CDR3 is TGTGCCAGCAGCTTCAGGGGGCAAGACTATGGCTACACCTTC. Protein sequence: CASSFRGQDYGYTF.

The chain couples TRBV4-1 to TRBJ1-4; D is ambiguous. This CDR3 spans 16 amino acids. V shed 4 bases and J shed 0 bases, with 12 bases lying between them. Germline lookup yields CDR1 MGHRA and CDR2 YSYEKL. This chain's CDR3 is CASSRTLYATNEKLFF. DNA of the CDR3: TGCGCCAGCAGCCGAACCCTCTACGCAACTAATGAAAAACTGTTTTTT.

The rearrangement links TRBV2 to TRBJ2-5; D not certain. V was trimmed by 2 bases and J by 2 bases, leaving 6 bases between them. There are 13 residues in the CDR3. From germline, CDR1 is SNHLY and CDR2 FYNNEI. The DNA of the CDR3 is TGTGCCAGCAGTGAAAGTCAGCAAGAGACCCAGTACTTC. Amino acid sequence: CASSESQQETQYF.

The chain has TRBV29-1 and TRBJ2-5, with 7 positions matching TRBD2. Germline V lookup: CDR1 SQVTM, CDR2 ANQGSEA. J gave up 4 bases and V 3 bases, and 5 bases lay outside the gene matches. This CDR3 has 13 residues. The CDR3 sequence: CSVEGGFRETQYF. CDR3 coding DNA: TGCAGCGTTGAGGGAGGGTTTAGAGAGACCCAGTACTTC.

The chain uses TRBV7-2 and TRBJ1-2; 7 nucleotides align to TRBD1. V was pared by 5 bases and J by 7 bases, with 10 bases of the junction left unmatched. The CDR3 has 14 residues. Germline V gene lookup returns CDR1 SGHTA and CDR2 FQGNSA. The CDR3 sequence: CASSADRTSGGYTF. In nucleotides, the CDR3 is TGTGCCAGCAGCGCGGACAGGACCTCCGGTGGCTACACCTTC.

The rearrangement uses TRBV5-4 and TRBJ2-5; TRBD1 might be the D (5 bases). The CDR3 spans 15 residues. Between the trimmed V and J ends, which lost 6 bases and 1 base, there was a span of 16 bases. The germline V gene has CDR1 SGHNT and CDR2 YYREEE (reference sequence). The chain's CDR3 is CASKGTQGSQETQYF. CDR3 sequence (DNA): TGTGCCAGCAAGGGAACTCAGGGCAGCCAAGAGACCCAGTACTTC.

The V and J genes are TRBV7-3 and TRBJ2-3; D gene uncertain. V was clipped by 4 bases and J by 6 bases, with 8 bases between them. Germline values: CDR1 SGHTA, CDR2 FQGTGA. The CDR3 sequence is 12 residues long. CDR3: CASSYIGDTQYF. The DNA of the CDR3 is TGTGCCAGCAGCTATATCGGCGATACGCAGTATTTT.

The chain is built from TRBV5-1 and TRBJ2-1; 7 nucleotides agree with TRBD2. CDR1 and CDR2 from the germline V gene are SGHRS and YFSETQ. The V segment lost 2 bases and the J segment 7 bases; nucleotides outside the gene matches: 12. CDR3 length equals 16 residues. For the CDR3, the DNA is TGCGCCAGCAGCTTACTAGCGAGGAATTCTATGAATGAGCAGTTCTTC. It yields the protein CASSLLARNSMNEQFF.

The chain recombines TRBV14 with TRBJ2-1; D gene unclear. This CDR3 region has 16 residues. V was cut by 2 bases and J by 3 bases, with 14 bases left in between. Germline CDR1 is SGHDN and CDR2 is FVKESK. CDR3: CASSQFEWVSYNEQFF. CDR3 coding DNA: TGTGCCAGCAGCCAATTCGAGTGGGTGAGCTACAATGAGCAGTTCTTC.

The J gene is TRBJ2-3, the V gene TRBV19; weak D call: TRBD2 (5 bases). CDR3 length: 17 residues. Germline V lookup: CDR1 LNHDA, CDR2 SQIVND (reference sequence). Trimming left V 6 bases short and J 1 base short, with 20 bases between. CDR3 nucleotide sequence: TGTGCCAGTAGCCTATCCGGGCCCGGGAAGGGCACAGATACGCAGTATTTT. Translated: CASSLSGPGKGTDTQYF.

This clone was detected only a few times. This chain joins TRBV7-9 and TRBJ2-1; D possibly uses TRBD1 or TRBD2 (5 bases each). Trimming shortened V by 5 bases and J by 7 bases, and 18 bases separated the two germline ends. Per germline, CDR1 SEHNR and CDR2 FQNEAQ (reference sequence). The CDR3 contains 15 residues. The CDR3 region has the DNA TGTGCCAGCAGCCCAGTCTGGGGGAATTCAAATGAGCAGTTCTTC. It translates to CASSPVWGNSNEQFF.

The V and J genes are TRBV5-1 and TRBJ2-1; 8 bases map to TRBD2. The junction had 14 bases not matched to a gene; V was cut back by 4 bases and J by 8 bases. Germline V gene data show CDR1 as SGHRS and CDR2 as YFSETQ. The CDR3 consists of 16 residues. The CDR3 sequence: CASSRGSAGGGDEQFF. The DNA for the CDR3 is TGCGCCAGCAGCCGTGGGTCGGCGGGAGGAGGAGATGAGCAGTTCTTC. Variable domain in full (rest from reference TRBV5-1 and TRBJ2-1): KAGVTQTPRYLIKTRGQQVTLSCSPISGHRSVSWYQQTPGQGLQFLFEYFSETQRNKGNFPGRFSGRQFSNSRSEMNVSTLELGDSALYLCASSRGSAGGGDEQFFGPGTRLTVL.

This rearrangement joins TRBV5-6 to TRBJ2-5; D is undetermined. CDR1 and CDR2 from the germline V gene are SGHDT and YYEEEE. This CDR3 comprises 13 residues. V gave up 4 bases and J gave up 1 base, with 8 bases separating them. The chain's CDR3 is CASSGPPQETQYF. CDR3 bases: TGTGCCAGCAGCGGACCCCCCCAAGAGACCCAGTACTTC.

The chain employs TRBV28 and TRBJ2-7, with a weak D call TRBD1 (5 bases). The CDR3 extends over 13 amino acids. Germline V gives CDR1 MDHEN, CDR2 SYDVKM. V was cut by 7 bases and J by 6 bases, with 16 bases left in between. The CDR3 loop reads CASTELQEPEQYF. The CDR3 DNA reads as TGTGCCAGCACCGAACTACAGGAACCCGAGCAGTACTTC.

This clone has a single count. This rearrangement joins TRBV18 to TRBJ1-3, with 7 bases fitting TRBD1. This CDR3 spans 15 amino acids. Germline CDR1 KGHSH, CDR2 LQKENI. Trimming at V came to 3 bases and at J to 4 bases, leaving 6 bases not matched to a gene. This CDR3 is CASSPTGAAGNTIYF. CDR3 coding DNA: TGTGCCAGCTCACCTACAGGGGCGGCGGGAAACACCATATATTTT.

V usage is TRBV5-1 and J usage is TRBJ2-1; TRBD1 might be the D (5 bases). The CDR3 has 14 residues. Between the trimmed V and J ends, which lost 3 bases and 4 bases, there was a span of 11 bases. Germline-derived CDR1 and CDR2 are SGHRS and YFSETQ. The CDR3 spells CASSWGEGYNEQFF. DNA of the CDR3: TGCGCCAGCAGCTGGGGCGAAGGGTACAATGAGCAGTTCTTC. Full variable domain (remainder filled in from reference TRBV5-1 and TRBJ2-1): KAGVTQTPRYLIKTRGQQVTLSCSPISGHRSVSWYQQTPGQGLQFLFEYFSETQRNKGNFPGRFSGRQFSNSRSEMNVSTLELGDSALYLCASSWGEGYNEQFFGPGTRLTVL.

This chain uses TRBV3-1 (or the pseudogene TRBV3-2) with TRBJ1-2; 9 bases are a match to TRBD1. Losses at the gene ends were 5 bases for V and 4 bases for J; bases not matched to a gene: 5. Germline CDR1 reads LGHDT; CDR2 reads YNNKEL (reference sequence). The CDR3 has 14 residues. The CDR3 DNA reads as TGTGCCAGCAGCTATTGGGACAGGGCCTATGGCTACACCTTC. It is translated as CASSYWDRAYGYTF.

This clone was seen a few times. Here the CDR3 DNA reads TGTGCCAGCAGCCACTTAGGCTCCTACAATGAGCAGTTCTTC. Amino acid sequence: CASSHLGSYNEQFF. This rearrangement joins TRBV3-1 (or the pseudogene TRBV3-2) to TRBJ2-1, with unresolved D. Germline CDR1 and CDR2: LGHDT and YNNKEL (reference sequence). Trimming left V 3 bases short and J 0 bases short, with 6 bases between. CDR3 length: 14 amino acids.

V usage is TRBV4-2 and J usage is TRBJ2-7; TRBD2 agrees at 12 bases. Germline values: CDR1 LGHNA, CDR2 YNFKEQ. V trimming: 0 bases; J trimming: 13 bases; junction bases outside the gene matches: 10. The CDR3 runs 15 residues. CDR3 loop: CASSQDGTSGLVLYF. CDR3 bases: TGTGCCAGCAGCCAAGACGGGACTAGCGGGCTCGTTCTCTACTTC.

The genes are TRBV29-1 and TRBJ2-5; D is perhaps TRBD1 (5 bases). Germline V gene sequence: CDR1 SQVTM, CDR2 ANQGSEA. The CDR3 runs to 10 residues. V was shortened by 7 bases and J by 5 bases, with 8 bases between the two germline ends. CDR3 loop: CSAGYETQYF. The DNA for the CDR3 is TGCAGCGCAGGGTACGAGACCCAGTACTTC.

The rearrangement joins TRBV3-1 (or the pseudogene TRBV3-2) to TRBJ2-3, with D unresolved. The CDR3 loop spans 12 amino acids. Germline CDR1 LGHDT, CDR2 YNNKEL (reference sequence). V gave up 5 bases and J gave up 4 bases, with 7 bases separating them. The CDR3 DNA sequence: TGTGCCAGCAGCTGGTCAGCAGATACGCAGTATTTT. This sequence encodes CASSWSADTQYF.

As for this clone: One end of the junction fails to match germline, which may point to a read error. The J gene is TRBJ2-3, the V gene TRBV6-5, with 8 nucleotides matching TRBD1. This CDR3 spans 13 amino acids. Germline loops: CDR1 MNHEY, CDR2 SVGAGI. DNA for the CDR3: TGTGTCAGCGGCGACAGGGGTGCAGATACGCAGTATTTT. This encodes CVSGDRGADTQYF.

This clone was seen a handful of times. CDR3 in amino acids: CASSFAGDTGELFF. CDR3 bases: TGCGCCAGCAGCTTTGCAGGGGACACCGGGGAGCTGTTTTTT. The rearrangement joins TRBV5-1 to TRBJ2-2; maybe TRBD1 (6 bases). Germline values: CDR1 SGHRS, CDR2 YFSETQ. Trimming removed 2 bases from V and 3 bases from J, with 8 bases in between. The CDR3 runs to 14 residues. Variable domain in full (rest from reference TRBV5-1 and TRBJ2-2): KAGVTQTPRYLIKTRGQQVTLSCSPISGHRSVSWYQQTPGQGLQFLFEYFSETQRNKGNFPGRFSGRQFSNSRSEMNVSTLELGDSALYLCASSFAGDTGELFFGEGSRLTVL.

This clone has only one observation. The chain uses TRBV18 and TRBJ2-3, with D tentatively TRBD2 (6 bases). The CDR3 contains 13 residues. Germline assignment: CDR1 KGHSH and CDR2 LQKENI. Deletions cut 4 bases from V and 9 bases from J, with 14 bases between. CDR3 sequence reads: CASSRRGGLTQYF. For the CDR3, the DNA is TGTGCCAGCTCACGGCGGGGCGGACTAACGCAGTATTTT.

This rearrangement joins TRBV30 to TRBJ2-3; 14 nucleotides match TRBD2. The germline V gene has CDR1 GTSNPN and CDR2 SVGIG (reference sequence). Unmatched junction bases numbered 8, after V lost 5 bases and J lost 4 bases. This CDR3 is built from 16 residues. Written as DNA, the CDR3 is TGTGCCTGGCAAGGGACTAGCGGGAGCGGAGCAGATACGCAGTATTTT. Encoded protein: CAWQGTSGSGADTQYF.

The chain recombines TRBV19 with TRBJ1-3; 8 positions agree with TRBD1. V lost 7 bases, J lost 0 bases, and 11 bases stayed unmatched. From germline, CDR1 is LNHDA and CDR2 SQIVND (reference sequence). The CDR3 runs 17 residues. This chain's CDR3 is CASTPGGTGLSGNTIYF. As DNA, the CDR3 is TGTGCCAGTACCCCCGGGGGGACAGGCCTCTCTGGAAACACCATATATTTT.

V gene TRBV28 combines with J gene TRBJ1-5; D uncertain. V was cut by 5 bases and J by 2 bases, with 10 bases left in between. CDR1 MDHEN and CDR2 SYDVKM come from the germline V gene. This CDR3 region has 14 residues. CDR3 coding DNA: TGTGCCAGCAGTCCTGGGCTACGCAATCAGCCCCAGCATTTT. Its protein product is CASSPGLRNQPQHF.

The J gene is TRBJ1-1, the V gene TRBV6-5; D is possibly TRBD1 (6 bases). V was pared by 6 bases and J by 4 bases, with 18 bases between. This CDR3 contains 15 residues. The germline gives CDR1 MNHEY, CDR2 SVGAGI. The CDR3 sequence: CASSPLGGAGTEAFF. CDR3 sequence (DNA): TGTGCCAGCAGCCCCTTGGGGGGCGCCGGCACTGAAGCTTTCTTT.